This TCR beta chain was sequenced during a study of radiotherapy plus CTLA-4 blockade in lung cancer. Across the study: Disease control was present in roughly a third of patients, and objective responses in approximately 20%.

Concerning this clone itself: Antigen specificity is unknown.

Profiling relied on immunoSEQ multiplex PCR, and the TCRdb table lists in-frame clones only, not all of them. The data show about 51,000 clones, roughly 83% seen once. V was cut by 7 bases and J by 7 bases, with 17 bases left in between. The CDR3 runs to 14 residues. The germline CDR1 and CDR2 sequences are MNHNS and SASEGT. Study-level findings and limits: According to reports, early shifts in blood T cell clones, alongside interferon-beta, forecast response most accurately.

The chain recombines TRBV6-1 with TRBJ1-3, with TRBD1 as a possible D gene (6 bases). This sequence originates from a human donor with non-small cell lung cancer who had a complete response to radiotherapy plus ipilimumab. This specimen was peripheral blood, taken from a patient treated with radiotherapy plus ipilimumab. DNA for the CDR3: TGTGCCAGCAAGACTAGCAGGGGATGGAACACCATATATTTT. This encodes CASKTSRGWNTIYF.